Sequencing of this TCR beta chain was carried out in a study of control samples from healthy donors and cancer patients. Clones were sequenced by immunoSEQ multiplex PCR, and TCRdb holds only the in-frame ones, with some missing. The table shows around 190,000 clones, with just over 90% occurring only once. This CDR3 comprises 13 residues. The germline CDR1 and CDR2 sequences are KGHSH and LQKENI. The V gene lost 3 bases and the J gene lost 2 bases, with 6 bases spanning the gap. The TCR sequence derives from a man aged 25-45 years in good health. This chain links TRBV18 with TRBJ2-3; D gene ambiguous. The specimen was blood. The CDR3 here is CASSPLLTDTQYF. DNA of the CDR3: TGTGCCAGCTCACCTCTCCTCACAGATACGCAGTATTTT.